The clone carrying this T cell receptor beta chain was seen repeatedly, ten times or more. Using constant-segment primers, 5'RACE produced TCR alpha and TCR beta cDNA libraries carrying sample barcodes and UMIs. One entry per CDR3 protein, called by TCRdb with MiXCR from the 5' RACE reads. Of about 560,000 distinct CDR3 sequences detected, less than 25% appear once; the ten largest clones hold approximately 8%. The data originate from a study of T-cell memory formation after mild COVID-19. Germline CDR1 is SGHRS and CDR2 is YFSETQ. CDR3 length equals 14 residues. V lost 2 bases and J 3 bases, leaving 10 bases between the germline ends.

The specimen was PBMCs or a T cell subset sorted from them (not recorded which). The source of this sequence is an adult woman who had mild COVID-19 (a few samples of this study predate the infection). Cell type and time point are not known. V is TRBV5-1 and J is TRBJ2-3, with D perhaps matching TRBD1 (5 bases). CDR3 residues: CASSLRTLTDTQYF. The DNA of the CDR3 is TGCGCCAGCAGCTTACGGACACTTACAGATACGCAGTATTTT.